Shown below are 4 T cell receptor beta chains from a single sample sequenced in a study of blood T cell repertoires in COVID-19. The repertoire was sequenced with immunoSEQ multiplex PCR; TCRdb's copy has only in-frame clones and lacks some. The repertoire consists of about 410,000 clones, with roughly 90% occurring once and the leading ten covering under 2%. The sequencing input was peripheral blood. The receptor set was obtained from a middle-aged woman with COVID-19, enrolled during active disease.

The V call is TRBV4-1, the J call TRBJ2-2; unclear D gene. The V end was cut by 5 bases, the J end by 6 bases, with 22 bases between. The CDR3 covers 17 residues. CDR1 is MGHRA and CDR2 is YSYEKL in the germline V gene. The CDR3: CASSSPLRLVPAGELFF. The CDR3 DNA reads TGCGCCAGCAGCTCCCCGCTAAGGCTAGTCCCCGCCGGGGAGCTGTTTTTT.

The chain couples TRBV6-4 to TRBJ1-6, with D tentatively TRBD1 (5 bases). Germline lookup yields CDR1 MRHNA and CDR2 SNTAGT. V was trimmed by 3 bases and J by 5 bases, leaving 5 bases between them. This CDR3 has 13 amino acids. Written as DNA, the CDR3 is TGTGCCAGCAGTGAGGACAATAATTCACCCCTCCACTTT. Translated: CASSEDNNSPLHF.

This clone was recorded once. The V and J genes are TRBV28 and TRBJ2-7; D is ambiguous. The CDR3 totals 11 residues. The germline gives CDR1 MDHEN, CDR2 SYDVKM. Trimming took off 8 bases at V and 0 bases at J, with 5 bases between the two ends. This chain's CDR3 is CASDNSYEQYF. CDR3 DNA sequence: TGTGCCAGCGACAACTCCTACGAGCAGTACTTC. Using reference TRBV28 and TRBJ2-7 for the parts outside the CDR3, the full variable domain is DVKVTQSSRYLVKRTGEKVFLECVQDMDHENMFWYRQDPGLGLRLIYFSYDVKMKEKGDIPEGYSVSREKKERFSLILESASTNQTSMYLCASDNSYEQYFGPGTRLTVT.

This sequence joins TRBV28 and TRBJ1-6, with D unclear. This CDR3 contains 14 residues. Germline CDR1 MDHEN, CDR2 SYDVKM. V was cut by 6 bases and J by 1 base, with 7 bases left in between. Here the CDR3 reads CASSAQSYNSPLHF. CDR3 bases: TGTGCCAGCAGCGCACAATCCTATAATTCACCCCTCCACTTT. Variable domain in full (rest from reference TRBV28 and TRBJ1-6): DVKVTQSSRYLVKRTGEKVFLECVQDMDHENMFWYRQDPGLGLRLIYFSYDVKMKEKGDIPEGYSVSREKKERFSLILESASTNQTSMYLCASSAQSYNSPLHFGNGTRLTVT.